These T cell receptor beta chains were read from a single sample in a study of blood T cell repertoires in COVID-19. The data were produced by immunoSEQ multiplex PCR, yet TCRdb's version contains in-frame clones alone and is incomplete. This sample carries some 40,000 clones, about 88% of them seen once, and the ten largest clones take around 35%. The material sequenced was peripheral blood. The source of these receptors is a man in his 70s with active COVID-19. Both conserved end residues are part of each CDR3. A D gene is named only where the DNA matches it firmly. Clone size, where shown, is once, few, many, or a class for clones that have expanded.

>.|TRBV7-3|15|TRBJ2-2|.
CASSLGAWNTGELFF
TGTGCCAGCAGCTTGGGGGCCTGGAACACCGGGGAGCTGTTTTTT
>.|TRBV11-2|19|TRBJ2-4|TRBD2
CASSRGLASMGLAKNIQYF
TGTGCCAGCAGTAGAGGACTAGCGTCGATGGGGTTAGCCAAAAACATTCAGTACTTC
>.|TRBV13|14|TRBJ1-2|.
CASSLVTGKPGYTF
TGTGCCAGCAGCTTAGTCACAGGAAAACCTGGCTACACCTTC
>.|TRBV15|14|TRBJ2-1|.
CATSSEGEGWRQFF
TGTGCCACCAGCAGTGAGGGGGAGGGATGGCGGCAGTTCTTC
>.|TRBV18|12|TRBJ1-4|.
CASSHDMTKLFF
TGTGCCAGCTCTCATGACATGACCAAACTGTTTTTT
>.|TRBV21-1|15|TRBJ1-5|.
CASSKVWQGAQPQHF
TGTGCCAGCAGCAAAGTCTGGCAGGGCGCTCAGCCCCAGCATTTT
>.|TRBV6-1|16|TRBJ1-4|.
CASSESRPRLREKLFF
TGTGCCAGCAGTGAATCCCGACCCCGACTACGGGAAAAACTGTTTTTT
>.|TRBV11-3|14|TRBJ1-1|.
CASSLGGEGTEAFF
TGTGCCAGCAGCTTAGGAGGGGAGGGGACTGAAGCTTTCTTT
>.|TRBV6-6|13|TRBJ2-1|.
CASSSPGGNEQFF
TGTGCCAGCAGTTCCCCGGGTGGGAATGAGCAGTTCTTC
>.|TRBV5-6|15|TRBJ2-5|TRBD1
CASSFETGGAETQYF
TGTGCCAGCAGCTTTGAGACAGGGGGAGCCGAGACCCAGTACTTC
>once|TRBV24-1|15|TRBJ2-1|.
CATSAGATPYNEQFF
TGTGCCACCAGTGCTGGAGCCACCCCCTACAATGAGCAGTTCTTC
>once|TRBV30|14|TRBJ2-7|.
CAWSVQDSLYEQYF
TGTGCCTGGAGTGTTCAGGACAGTCTCTACGAGCAGTACTTC
>.|TRBV29-1|15|TRBJ1-2|.
CSVEDRKGAAGGYTF
TGCAGCGTTGAAGATCGAAAAGGGGCGGCGGGGGGCTACACCTTC
>.|TRBV5-4|16|TRBJ2-3|TRBD2
CASSLAGGPSTDTQYF
TGTGCCAGCAGCTTAGCGGGAGGGCCGAGCACAGATACGCAGTATTTT
>.|TRBV28|17|TRBJ1-6|.
CASSSWGHHSYNSPLHF
TGTGCCAGCAGTTCGTGGGGGCACCACTCCTATAATTCACCCCTCCACTTT
>few|TRBV6-6|14|TRBJ1-2|.
CASSYYQGTSGYTF
TGTGCCAGCAGTTACTATCAAGGGACTTCTGGCTACACCTTC
>.|TRBV19|14|TRBJ2-5|TRBD1
CASSMGDRAETQYF
TGTGCCAGTAGTATGGGGGACAGAGCAGAGACCCAGTACTTC
>.|TRBV7-2|15|TRBJ2-3|TRBD1
CASSLGTGRTDTQYF
TGTGCCAGCAGCCTCGGGACAGGGCGAACAGATACGCAGTATTTT
>.|TRBV2|15|TRBJ1-1|.
CASSVQGRGNTEAFF
TGTGCCAGCAGTGTGCAGGGGCGAGGGAACACTGAAGCTTTCTTT
>.|TRBV19|14|TRBJ1-2|.
CASIPSGTFYGYTF
TGTGCCAGTATTCCGTCAGGAACCTTCTATGGCTACACCTTC
>.|TRBV5-4|15|TRBJ1-2|.
CASSFRLTVARGYTF
TGTGCCAGCAGCTTTCGGCTAACAGTCGCCAGGGGCTACACCTTC
>.|TRBV19|16|TRBJ2-1|TRBD2
CASSRTSGHSYNEQFF
TGTGCCAGTAGTCGGACTAGCGGGCACTCCTACAATGAGCAGTTCTTC
>.|TRBV28|15|TRBJ1-1|.
CASSLPAPTGYGAFF
TGTGCCAGCAGTTTGCCAGCGCCGACAGGATATGGAGCTTTCTTT
>.|TRBV5-1|16|TRBJ2-1|.
CASRNFGGASYNEQFF
TGCGCCAGCAGGAACTTTGGCGGTGCCTCCTACAATGAGCAGTTCTTC
>.|TRBV11-2|14|TRBJ1-3|.
CASSLTSSGNTIYF
TGTGCCAGCAGCTTAACGAGCTCTGGAAACACCATATATTTT
>.|TRBV5-8|15|TRBJ1-4|TRBD1
CASSLGQGANEKLFF
TGTGCCAGCAGCTTGGGGCAGGGGGCTAATGAAAAACTGTTTTTT
>.|TRBV29-1|15|TRBJ2-7|TRBD2
CSVADSGGAPYEQYF
TGCAGCGTTGCCGATAGCGGGGGGGCACCGTACGAGCAGTACTTC
>.|TRBV5-1|14|TRBJ2-2|.
CASSFEPNTGELFF
TGCGCCAGCAGCTTTGAGCCCAACACCGGGGAGCTGTTTTTT
>.|TRBV9|15|TRBJ1-1|TRBD1
CASSVGDRARTEAFF
TGTGCCAGCAGCGTAGGGGACAGGGCGAGGACTGAAGCTTTCTTT
>.|TRBV19|16|TRBJ2-4|TRBD2
CASSYLTSGENGIQYF
TGTGCCAGTAGCTATTTGACTAGCGGGGAGAACGGCATTCAGTACTTC
>.|TRBV3-1/TRBV3-2|16|TRBJ2-1|TRBD2
CASSQTGTSVVDEQFF
TGTGCCAGCAGCCAAACCGGGACTAGTGTTGTCGATGAGCAGTTCTTC
>.|TRBV18|15|TRBJ2-7|TRBD1
CASSPGQGVSYEQYF
TGTGCCAGCTCACCAGGACAGGGGGTCTCCTACGAGCAGTACTTC
>.|TRBV5-1|15|TRBJ2-7|TRBD2
CASSLTSGGVWEQYF
TGCGCCAGCAGCTTGACTAGCGGGGGGGTTTGGGAGCAGTACTTC
>.|TRBV11-2|13|TRBJ2-7|TRBD1
CASSEGQVYEQYF
TGTGCCAGCAGCGAGGGACAGGTCTACGAGCAGTACTTC
>few|TRBV2|16|TRBJ2-5|TRBD2
CASTEIPIAGRETQYF
TGTGCCAGCACCGAGATCCCTATAGCGGGTCGGGAGACCCAGTACTTC
>.|TRBV18|13|TRBJ1-1|.
CASMITANTEAFF
TGTGCCAGTATGATTACAGCGAACACTGAAGCTTTCTTT
>.|TRBV28|15|TRBJ2-7|.
CASSSPPSATGEQYF
TGTGCCAGCAGTTCCCCCCCCTCCGCCACGGGAGAGCAGTACTTC
>.|TRBV3-1/TRBV3-2|16|TRBJ1-6|TRBD1
CASSPKIPGGYSPLHF
TGTGCCAGCAGCCCCAAGATTCCAGGGGGGTATTCACCCCTCCACTTT
>.|TRBV28|16|TRBJ1-2|TRBD1
CASSTGQGTALYGYTF
TGTGCCAGCAGCACGGGACAGGGCACGGCCCTCTATGGCTACACCTTC
>.|TRBV19|15|TRBJ2-3|TRBD2
CASSMVAGGTDTQYF
TGTGCCAGTAGTATGGTCGCGGGGGGCACAGATACGCAGTATTTT
>.|TRBV3-1/TRBV3-2|13|TRBJ2-7|TRBD1
CASGQGALYEQYF
TGTGCCAGCGGACAGGGGGCTCTCTACGAGCAGTACTTC
>.|TRBV5-6|15|TRBJ2-1|TRBD2
CASSLGDYTYNEQFF
TGTGCCAGCAGCTTAGGGGACTACACTTACAATGAGCAGTTCTTC
>once|TRBV29-1|12|TRBJ2-7|TRBD1
CSIWDRGREQYF
TGCAGCATATGGGACAGGGGACGCGAGCAGTACTTC